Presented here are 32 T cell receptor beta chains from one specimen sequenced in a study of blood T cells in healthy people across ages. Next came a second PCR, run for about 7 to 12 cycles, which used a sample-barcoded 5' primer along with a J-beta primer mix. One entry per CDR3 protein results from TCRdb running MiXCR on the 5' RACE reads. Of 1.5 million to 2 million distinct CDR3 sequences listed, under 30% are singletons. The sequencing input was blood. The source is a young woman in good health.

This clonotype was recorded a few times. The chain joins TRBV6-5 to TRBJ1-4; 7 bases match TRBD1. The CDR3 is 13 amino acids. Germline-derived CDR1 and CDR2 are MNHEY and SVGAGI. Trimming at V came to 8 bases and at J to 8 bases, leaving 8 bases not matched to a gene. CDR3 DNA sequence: TGTGCCAGCGCGCGGAGGGGGCGGGAAAAACTGTTTTTT. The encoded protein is CASARRGREKLFF.

The CDR3 nucleotides read TGTGCCAGCATGAGAAGGGAGGGAACAGATACGCAGTATTTT. The encoded protein is CASMRREGTDTQYF. This chain connects TRBV7-9 to TRBJ2-3, with TRBD2 identical over 7 bases. This CDR3 is built from 14 residues. Trimming removed 7 bases from V and 3 bases from J; junction bases left unmatched: 7. Germline lookup yields CDR1 SEHNR and CDR2 FQNEAQ (reference sequence).

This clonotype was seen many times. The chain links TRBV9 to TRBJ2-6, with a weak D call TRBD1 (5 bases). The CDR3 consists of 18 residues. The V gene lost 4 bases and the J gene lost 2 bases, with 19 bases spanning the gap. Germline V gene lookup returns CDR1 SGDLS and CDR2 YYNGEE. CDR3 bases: TGTGCCAGCAGCCCGAACGGACCCCTACAGGCTGGGGCCAACGTCCTGACTTTC. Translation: CASSPNGPLQAGANVLTF.

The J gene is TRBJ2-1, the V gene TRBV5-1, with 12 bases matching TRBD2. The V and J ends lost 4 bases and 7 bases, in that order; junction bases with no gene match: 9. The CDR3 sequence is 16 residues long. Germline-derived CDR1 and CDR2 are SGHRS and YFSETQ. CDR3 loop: CASSVASGGAGNEQFF. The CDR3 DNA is TGCGCCAGCAGCGTGGCTAGCGGGGGGGCCGGAAATGAGCAGTTCTTC.

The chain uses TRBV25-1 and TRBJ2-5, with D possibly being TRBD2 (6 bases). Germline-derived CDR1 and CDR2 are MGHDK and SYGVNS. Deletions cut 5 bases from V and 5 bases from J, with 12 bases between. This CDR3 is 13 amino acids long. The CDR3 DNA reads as TGTGCCAGCAGTTGGGGACTCGACGAGACCCAGTACTTC. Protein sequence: CASSWGLDETQYF.

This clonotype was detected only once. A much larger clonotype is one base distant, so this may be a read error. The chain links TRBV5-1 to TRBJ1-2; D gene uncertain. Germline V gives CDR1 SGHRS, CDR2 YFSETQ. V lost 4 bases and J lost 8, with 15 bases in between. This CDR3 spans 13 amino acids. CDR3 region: CASSVEEQFGYTF. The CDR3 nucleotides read TGCGCCAGCAGCGTCGAAGAACAATTCGGCTACACCTTC.

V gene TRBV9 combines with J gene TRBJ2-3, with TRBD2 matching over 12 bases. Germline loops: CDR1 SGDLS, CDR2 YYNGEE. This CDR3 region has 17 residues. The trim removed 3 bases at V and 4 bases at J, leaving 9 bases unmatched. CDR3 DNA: TGTGCCAGCAGCGGATTACTAGCGGGAGGCCCTTCAGATACGCAGTATTTT. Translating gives CASSGLLAGGPSDTQYF.

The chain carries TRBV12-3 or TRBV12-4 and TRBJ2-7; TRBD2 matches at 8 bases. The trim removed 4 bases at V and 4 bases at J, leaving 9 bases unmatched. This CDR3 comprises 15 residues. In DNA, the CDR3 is TGTGCCAGCAGTTCTAAAGCGGGGGCGCGGTACGAGCAGTACTTC. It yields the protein CASSSKAGARYEQYF.

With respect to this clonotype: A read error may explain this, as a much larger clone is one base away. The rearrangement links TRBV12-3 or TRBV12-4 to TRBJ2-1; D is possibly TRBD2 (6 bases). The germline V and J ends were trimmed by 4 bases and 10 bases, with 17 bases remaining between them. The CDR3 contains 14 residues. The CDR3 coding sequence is TGTGCCAGCAGTTCCGCTCGTAGCGGAAGAGAGCAGTTCTTC. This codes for CASSSARSGREQFF.

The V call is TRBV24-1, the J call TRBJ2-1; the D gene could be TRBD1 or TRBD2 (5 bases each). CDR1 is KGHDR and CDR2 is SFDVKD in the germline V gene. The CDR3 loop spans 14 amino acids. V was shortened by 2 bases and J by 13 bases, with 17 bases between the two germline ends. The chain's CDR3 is CATSDSSRDVAQFF. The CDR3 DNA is TGTGCCACCAGTGATTCCTCTCGGGACGTCGCTCAGTTCTTC.

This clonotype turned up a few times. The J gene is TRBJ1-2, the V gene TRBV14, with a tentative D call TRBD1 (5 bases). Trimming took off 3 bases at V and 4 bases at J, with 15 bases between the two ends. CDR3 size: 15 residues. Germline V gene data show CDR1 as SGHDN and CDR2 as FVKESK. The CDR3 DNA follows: TGTGCCAGCAGCCAGGGGACGTCCGGACTCTATGGCTACACCTTC. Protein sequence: CASSQGTSGLYGYTF.

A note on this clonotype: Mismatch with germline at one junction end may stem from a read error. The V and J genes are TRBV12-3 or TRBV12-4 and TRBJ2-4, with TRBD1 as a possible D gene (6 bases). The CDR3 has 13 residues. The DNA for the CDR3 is TGTGCCAGCAGCCGAATGACTTGGGACATTCGGTACTTC. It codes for CASSRMTWDIRYF.

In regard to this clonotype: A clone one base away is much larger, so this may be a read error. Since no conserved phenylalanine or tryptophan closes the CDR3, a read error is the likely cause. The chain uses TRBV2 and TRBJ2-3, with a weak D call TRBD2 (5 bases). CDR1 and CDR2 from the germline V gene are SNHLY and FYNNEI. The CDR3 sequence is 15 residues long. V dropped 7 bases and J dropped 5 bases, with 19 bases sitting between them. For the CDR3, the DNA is TGTGCCAGCATCCGAAATTCGGGGATGGGAGATACGCAGTATTTG. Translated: CASIRNSGMGDTQYL.

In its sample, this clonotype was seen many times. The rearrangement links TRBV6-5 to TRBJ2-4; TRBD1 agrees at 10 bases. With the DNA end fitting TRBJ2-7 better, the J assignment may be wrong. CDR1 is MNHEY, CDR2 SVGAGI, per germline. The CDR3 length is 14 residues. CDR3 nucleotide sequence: TGTGCCAGCAGTGGCCGGGACAGGGGAGTCGAGCAGTACTTC. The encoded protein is CASSGRDRGVEQYF.

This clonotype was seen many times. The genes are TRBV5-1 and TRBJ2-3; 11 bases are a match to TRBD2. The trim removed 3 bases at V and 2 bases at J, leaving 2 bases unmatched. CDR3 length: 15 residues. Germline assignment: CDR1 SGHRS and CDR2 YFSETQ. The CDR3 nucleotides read TGCGCCAGCAGCTCGGGACTAGCGGACACAGATACGCAGTATTTT. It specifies CASSSGLADTDTQYF.

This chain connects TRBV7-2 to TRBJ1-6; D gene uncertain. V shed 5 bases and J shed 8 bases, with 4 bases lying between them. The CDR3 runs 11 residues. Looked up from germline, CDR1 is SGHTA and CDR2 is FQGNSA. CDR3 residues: CASSLYSPLHF. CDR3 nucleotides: TGTGCCAGCAGCCTCTATTCACCCCTCCACTTT.

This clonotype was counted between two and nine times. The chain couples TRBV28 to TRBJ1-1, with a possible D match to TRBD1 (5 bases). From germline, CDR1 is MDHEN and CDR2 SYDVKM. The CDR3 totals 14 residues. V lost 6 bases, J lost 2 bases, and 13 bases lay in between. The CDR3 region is CASRGGVINTEAFF. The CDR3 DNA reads TGTGCCAGCAGGGGGGGAGTTATCAACACTGAAGCTTTCTTT.

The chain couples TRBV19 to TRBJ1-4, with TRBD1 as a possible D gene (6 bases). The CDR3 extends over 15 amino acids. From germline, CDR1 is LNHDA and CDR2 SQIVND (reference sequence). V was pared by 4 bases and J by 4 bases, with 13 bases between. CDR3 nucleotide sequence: TGTGCCAGTAGTACACGACAGGAGAATAATGAAAAACTGTTTTTT. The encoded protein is CASSTRQENNEKLFF.

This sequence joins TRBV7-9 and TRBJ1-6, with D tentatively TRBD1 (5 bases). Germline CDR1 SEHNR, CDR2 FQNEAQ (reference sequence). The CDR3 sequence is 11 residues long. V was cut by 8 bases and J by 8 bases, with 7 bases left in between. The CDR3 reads CASETDSPLHF. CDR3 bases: TGTGCCAGCGAGACAGATTCACCCCTCCACTTT.

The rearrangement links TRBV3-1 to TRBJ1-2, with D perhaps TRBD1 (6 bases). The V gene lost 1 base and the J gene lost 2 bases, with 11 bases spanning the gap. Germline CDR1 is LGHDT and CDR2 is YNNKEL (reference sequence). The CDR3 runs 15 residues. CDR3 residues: CASSQAGQKNYGYTF. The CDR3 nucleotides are TGTGCCAGCAGCCAAGCGGGACAAAAGAACTATGGCTACACCTTC.

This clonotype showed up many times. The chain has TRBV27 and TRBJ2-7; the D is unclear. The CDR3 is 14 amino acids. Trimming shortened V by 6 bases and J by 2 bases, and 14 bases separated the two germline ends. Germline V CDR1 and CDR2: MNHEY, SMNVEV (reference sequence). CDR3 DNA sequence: TGTGCCAGCAGCCCTCAAGGGCCGCCCTACGAGCAGTACTTC. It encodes CASSPQGPPYEQYF.

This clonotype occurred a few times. The CDR3 region is CASRPPWTGIETQYF. For the CDR3, the DNA is TGTGCCAGCAGACCCCCGTGGACAGGGATAGAGACCCAGTACTTC. The chain recombines TRBV28 with TRBJ2-5; 8 nucleotides line up with TRBD1. The CDR3 is 15 amino acids. V lost 6 bases and J lost 4; bases outside the gene matches: 10. CDR1 MDHEN and CDR2 SYDVKM come from the germline V gene.

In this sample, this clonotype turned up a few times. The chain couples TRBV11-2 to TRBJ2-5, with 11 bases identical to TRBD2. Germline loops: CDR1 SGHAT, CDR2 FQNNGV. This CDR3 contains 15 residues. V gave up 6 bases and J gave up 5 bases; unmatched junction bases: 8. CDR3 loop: CASRLPGTSGETQYF. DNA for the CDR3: TGTGCCAGCAGATTGCCCGGGACTAGCGGTGAGACCCAGTACTTC.

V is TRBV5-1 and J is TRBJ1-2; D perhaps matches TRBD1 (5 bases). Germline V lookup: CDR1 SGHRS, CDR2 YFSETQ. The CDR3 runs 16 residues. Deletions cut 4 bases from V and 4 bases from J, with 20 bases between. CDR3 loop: CASSSQSGSYLYGYTF. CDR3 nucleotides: TGCGCCAGCAGCAGCCAATCAGGGTCTTACCTCTATGGCTACACCTTC.

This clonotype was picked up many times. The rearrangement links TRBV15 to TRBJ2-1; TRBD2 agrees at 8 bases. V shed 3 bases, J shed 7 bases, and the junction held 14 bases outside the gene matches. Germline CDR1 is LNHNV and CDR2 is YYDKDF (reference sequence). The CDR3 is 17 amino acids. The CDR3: CATSSSPQLAGLNEQFF. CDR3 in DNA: TGTGCCACCAGCAGTTCCCCTCAGTTAGCGGGGTTAAATGAGCAGTTCTTC.

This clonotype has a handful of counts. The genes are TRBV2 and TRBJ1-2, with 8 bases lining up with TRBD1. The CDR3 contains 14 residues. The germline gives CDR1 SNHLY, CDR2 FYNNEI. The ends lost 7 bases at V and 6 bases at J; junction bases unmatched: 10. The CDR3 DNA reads TGTGCCAGCACCCCAGACAGGGGCGGGGATGGCTACACCTTC. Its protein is CASTPDRGGDGYTF. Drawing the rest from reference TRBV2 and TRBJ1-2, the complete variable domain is EPEVTQTPSHQVTQMGQEVILRCVPISNHLYFYWYRQILGQKVEFLVSFYNNEISEKSEIFDDQFSVERPDGSNFTLKIRSTKLEDSAMYFCASTPDRGGDGYTFGSGTRLTVV.

CDR3 DNA: TGTGCCAGCAGTTCCGGAGCGGGGGGATACACAGATACGCAGTATTTT. Translating it yields CASSSGAGGYTDTQYF. The chain carries TRBV28 and TRBJ2-3, with 9 bases fitting TRBD2. Unmatched junction bases numbered 7, after V lost 4 bases and J lost 2 bases. The germline CDR1 and CDR2 sequences are MDHEN and SYDVKM. The CDR3 runs 16 residues.

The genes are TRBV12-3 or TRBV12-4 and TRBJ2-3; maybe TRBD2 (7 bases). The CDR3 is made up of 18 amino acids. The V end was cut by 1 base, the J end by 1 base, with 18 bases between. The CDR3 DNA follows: TGTGCCAGCAGTTTAGGCCACAGGGCAGGGAGGGGCACAGATACGCAGTATTTT. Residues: CASSLGHRAGRGTDTQYF.

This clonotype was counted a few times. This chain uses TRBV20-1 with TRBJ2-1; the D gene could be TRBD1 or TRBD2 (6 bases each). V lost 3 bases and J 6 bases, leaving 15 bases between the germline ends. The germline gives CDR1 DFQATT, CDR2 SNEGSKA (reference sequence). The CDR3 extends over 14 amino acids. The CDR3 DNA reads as TGCAGTGCTAGTAGGGGGGAAGTGGGCAATGAGCAGTTCTTC. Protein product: CSASRGEVGNEQFF.

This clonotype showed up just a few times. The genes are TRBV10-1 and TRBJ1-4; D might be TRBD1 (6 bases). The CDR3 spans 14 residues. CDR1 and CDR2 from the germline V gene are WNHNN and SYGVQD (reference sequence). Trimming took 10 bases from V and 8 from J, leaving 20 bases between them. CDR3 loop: CATGQMGEREKLFF. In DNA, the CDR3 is TGCGCCACCGGACAGATGGGAGAAAGAGAAAAACTGTTTTTT.

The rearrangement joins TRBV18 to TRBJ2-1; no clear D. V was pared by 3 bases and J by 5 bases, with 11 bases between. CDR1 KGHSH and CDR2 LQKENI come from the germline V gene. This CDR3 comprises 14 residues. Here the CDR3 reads CASSPFSENNEQFF. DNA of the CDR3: TGTGCCAGCTCACCGTTCTCAGAAAACAATGAGCAGTTCTTC.

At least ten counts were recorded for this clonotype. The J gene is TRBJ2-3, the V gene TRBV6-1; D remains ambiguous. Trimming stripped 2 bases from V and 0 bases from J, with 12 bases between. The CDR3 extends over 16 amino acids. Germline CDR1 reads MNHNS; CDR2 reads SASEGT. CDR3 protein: CASSEILGGSTDTQYF. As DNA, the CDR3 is TGTGCCAGCAGTGAAATTCTCGGCGGTAGCACAGATACGCAGTATTTT.